The 25 T cell receptor beta chains below all came from one sample that was sequenced in a study of T-cell reconstitution after alpha-beta-depleted transplantation in children. Preparation of the TCRbeta library involved a method that used unique molecular identifiers. MiXCR was run by TCRdb on the PCR reads, yielding one entry per CDR3 protein. The sample lists under 20,000 distinct CDR3 sequences; 9.5% to 15% were seen once. Sequences were derived from PBMCs, mostly from graft donor cells, sampled 180 days after TCRalphabeta/CD19-depleted stem cell transplant. These receptors originate from a boy under two years old who had a stem cell transplant for Wiskott-Aldrich syndrome, so the T cells may come from the graft donor.

Many counts were recorded for this clonotype. V and J are TRBV7-9 and TRBJ2-7; possibly TRBD2 for D (5 bases). The germline gives CDR1 SEHNR, CDR2 FQNEAQ (reference sequence). The CDR3 totals 15 residues. V was cut by 4 bases and J by 3 bases, with 16 bases left in between. For the CDR3, the DNA is TGTGCCAGCAGCTCACTGGACCACGGAGGCTACGAGCAGTACTTC. Translating gives CASSSLDHGGYEQYF. Filled out from reference TRBV7-9 and TRBJ2-7, the complete variable domain reads DTGVSQNPRHKITKRGQNVTFRCDPISEHNRLYWYRQTLGQGPEFLTYFQNEAQLEKSRLLSDRFSAERPKGSFSTLEIQRTEQGDSAMYLCASSSLDHGGYEQYFGPGTRLTVT.

This clonotype has a handful of counts. In nucleotides, the CDR3 is TGTGCCAGCAGCCAACCTGGACTAGCGGGGGGGTTCTACGAGCAGTACTTC. This sequence encodes CASSQPGLAGGFYEQYF. The chain has TRBV4-2 and TRBJ2-7, with 15 nucleotides matching TRBD2. Germline trimming cut 2 bases from V and 3 bases from J; bases unmatched to any gene: 5. Germline loops: CDR1 LGHNA, CDR2 YNFKEQ. This CDR3 region has 17 residues.

This clonotype came up many times. V gene TRBV7-2 combines with J gene TRBJ2-2; TRBD2 matches at 15 bases. CDR3 size: 15 residues. Unmatched junction bases numbered 4, after V lost 7 bases and J lost 7 bases. CDR1 SGHTA and CDR2 FQGNSA come from the germline V gene. The CDR3 sequence: CASTRTSGRGGELFF. The CDR3 DNA reads TGTGCCAGCACCCGGACTAGCGGGAGGGGCGGGGAGCTGTTTTTT.

This clonotype was found a few times. The rearrangement joins TRBV5-1 to TRBJ2-7; a possible D gene is TRBD1 (5 bases). Looked up from germline, CDR1 is SGHRS and CDR2 is YFSETQ. The CDR3 extends over 16 amino acids. V was trimmed by 1 base and J by 4 bases, leaving 18 bases between them. CDR3 DNA sequence: TGCGCCAGCAGCTTGAATGGGTTGGGCCAGGGATACGAGCAGTACTTC. This gives the protein CASSLNGLGQGYEQYF.

This clonotype was observed a handful of times. The chain joins TRBV2 to TRBJ1-4; D possibly corresponds to TRBD1 (6 bases). The length of the CDR3 is 15 residues. Germline V gene sequence: CDR1 SNHLY, CDR2 FYNNEI. The V end was cut by 0 bases, the J end by 7 bases, with 12 bases between. The CDR3 loop reads CASSEAEAGAEKLFF. For the CDR3, the DNA is TGTGCCAGCAGTGAAGCGGAGGCAGGGGCTGAAAAACTGTTTTTT. Complete variable domain (other parts from reference TRBV2 and TRBJ1-4): EPEVTQTPSHQVTQMGQEVILRCVPISNHLYFYWYRQILGQKVEFLVSFYNNEISEKSEIFDDQFSVERPDGSNFTLKIRSTKLEDSAMYFCASSEAEAGAEKLFFGSGTQLSVL.

The rearrangement links TRBV2 to TRBJ1-5; weak D call: TRBD1 (5 bases). Germline CDR1 is SNHLY and CDR2 is FYNNEI. The CDR3 runs to 13 residues. V was clipped by 5 bases and J by 6 bases, with 11 bases between them. The DNA for the CDR3 is TGTGCCAGCAGTTTACAGGACCTTCAGCCCCAGCATTTT. The encoded protein is CASSLQDLQPQHF.

This clonotype was seen ten or more times. A read error is possible here, since a much larger clone lies one base away. V gene TRBV20-1 combines with J gene TRBJ2-6; 8 bases line up with TRBD2. Germline V gene data show CDR1 as DFQATT and CDR2 as SNEGSKA (reference sequence). The length of the CDR3 is 16 residues. The CDR3 bases are TGCAGTGCTAGGGTAGCGGGGAGCTCTGGGGCCAACGGCCTGACTTTC. Translating it yields CSARVAGSSGANGLTF.

This clonotype turned up a few times. V is TRBV28 and J is TRBJ1-2; D call uncertain. The germline V gene has CDR1 MDHEN and CDR2 SYDVKM. The CDR3 runs to 11 residues. The V end was cut by 7 bases, the J end by 5 bases, with 8 bases between. For the CDR3, the DNA is TGTGCCAGCACCAGCGAGTATGGCTACACCTTC. It encodes CASTSEYGYTF.

This clonotype was counted ten times or more. The chain couples TRBV20-1 to TRBJ2-7; 11 nucleotides agree with TRBD2. This CDR3 contains 12 residues. Germline V gives CDR1 DFQATT, CDR2 SNEGSKA (reference sequence). With V trimmed by 8 bases and J by 2 bases, 2 bases remained unmatched. In nucleotides, the CDR3 is TGCAGTATACTAGCGGGAGCCTACGAGCAGTACTTC. Protein sequence: CSILAGAYEQYF.

This clonotype was seen a few times. J is TRBJ2-2 and V is TRBV7-9; D is possibly TRBD2 (5 bases). V shed 10 bases and J shed 5 bases, with 17 bases lying between them. There are 14 residues in the CDR3. The germline V gene has CDR1 SEHNR and CDR2 FQNEAQ (reference sequence). CDR3 in DNA: TGTGCCACCCACCTTGTGAGGGTTACCGGGGAGCTGTTTTTT. This codes for CATHLVRVTGELFF.

In its sample, this clonotype was seen many times. The chain recombines TRBV2 with TRBJ2-5; D is unclear. Germline V gene lookup returns CDR1 SNHLY and CDR2 FYNNEI. The CDR3 runs 13 residues. V gave up 3 bases and J gave up 3 bases, with 8 bases separating them. The CDR3 DNA reads as TGTGCCAGCAGTGATGGCAGGAAAGAGACCCAGTACTTC. Its protein product is CASSDGRKETQYF.

The rearrangement uses TRBV29-1 and TRBJ1-2; D might be TRBD1 (5 bases). From germline, CDR1 is SQVTM and CDR2 ANQGSEA. CDR3 size: 12 residues. Trimming took 5 bases from V and 5 from J, leaving 12 bases between them. The CDR3 nucleotides read TGCAGCGTTAAGGTCAGGGAATATGGCTACACCTTC. This gives the protein CSVKVREYGYTF. Full variable domain (remainder filled in from reference TRBV29-1 and TRBJ1-2): SAVISQKPSRDICQRGTSLTIQCQVDSQVTMMFWYRQQPGQSLTLIATANQGSEATYESGFVIDKFPISRPNLTFSTLTVSNMSPEDSSIYLCSVKVREYGYTFGSGTRLTVV.

The chain couples TRBV6-1 to TRBJ1-1; tentative D call: TRBD1 (5 bases). Trimming cost V 0 bases and J 10 bases, with 9 bases left between them. The CDR3 sequence is 12 residues long. CDR1 and CDR2 (germline): MNHNS, SASEGT. The CDR3 DNA reads as TGTGCCAGCAGTGAAGCGCGGACAAGAGCTTTCTTT. It is translated as CASSEARTRAFF.

The V call is TRBV12-3 or TRBV12-4, the J call TRBJ2-6; tentative D call: TRBD1 (7 bases). This CDR3 has 15 amino acids. Trimming shortened V by 5 bases and J by 0 bases, and 8 bases separated the two germline ends. The CDR3 sequence: CASSQGGSGANVLTF. In nucleotides, the CDR3 is TGTGCCAGCAGTCAGGGGGGCTCTGGGGCCAACGTCCTGACTTTC.

This clonotype was detected a few times. For the CDR3, the DNA is TGCGCCAGCAGCTTGGTTTCTAGGATAGAAGAGACCCAGTACTTC. This translates into CASSLVSRIEETQYF. This chain links TRBV5-1 with TRBJ2-5; D is unresolved. This CDR3 region has 15 residues. CDR1 and CDR2 from the germline V gene are SGHRS and YFSETQ. V lost 0 bases and J 3 bases, leaving 12 bases between the germline ends.

The V gene is TRBV10-3, the J gene TRBJ2-7; tentatively, D is TRBD1 or TRBD2 (5 bases each). In germline, CDR1 is ENHRY, CDR2 SYGVKD. The CDR3 sequence is 15 residues long. V lost 6 bases to trimming and J lost 2 bases, with 17 bases between them. The CDR3 coding sequence is TGTGCCATCAGAGGTGGCCGGGACGGCCCCTACGAGCAGTACTTC. The encoded protein is CAIRGGRDGPYEQYF.

This clonotype was seen at least ten times. The CDR3 region is CASSSVRTGIDEQYF. CDR3 coding DNA: TGCGCCAGCAGCTCGGTACGGACAGGGATCGACGAGCAGTACTTC. The rearrangement uses TRBV5-1 and TRBJ2-7; 8 nucleotides line up with TRBD1. Germline-derived CDR1 and CDR2 are SGHRS and YFSETQ. The CDR3 totals 15 residues. V shed 3 bases and J 5 bases; nucleotides not matched to a gene: 10.

At least ten counts were recorded for this clonotype. CDR3 protein: CASSLLFGSGDTEAFF. The CDR3 bases are TGTGCCAGCAGTTTATTATTTGGGAGTGGAGACACTGAAGCTTTCTTT. The chain carries TRBV28 and TRBJ1-1, with no clear D. The CDR3 is 16 residues long. Trimming took off 1 base at V and 3 bases at J, with 15 bases between the two ends. Per germline, CDR1 MDHEN and CDR2 SYDVKM.

This clonotype was recorded a few times. V gene TRBV15 combines with J gene TRBJ2-7; tentative D call: TRBD2 (7 bases). V gave up 1 base and J gave up 6 bases, with 16 bases separating them. This CDR3 contains 15 residues. Germline assignment: CDR1 LNHNV and CDR2 YYDKDF (reference sequence). The DNA for the CDR3 is TGTGCCACCAGCAGAGGGGGGGCGGGAGCTAGCGAGCAGTACTTC. Translated, it gives CATSRGGAGASEQYF.

This clonotype was picked up many times. The chain carries TRBV14 and TRBJ2-1, with D unclear. Germline CDR1 reads SGHDN; CDR2 reads FVKESK. The CDR3 is 18 residues long. Trimming shortened V by 0 bases and J by 0 bases, and 15 bases separated the two germline ends. In DNA, the CDR3 is TGTGCCAGCAGCCAAGACCCCTACTGGCGAAGCTCCTACAATGAGCAGTTCTTC. It codes for CASSQDPYWRSSYNEQFF.

This clonotype was detected once. The chain recombines TRBV19 with TRBJ2-3, with TRBD2 matching over 8 bases. The CDR3 extends over 14 amino acids. The V segment lost 6 bases and the J segment 4 bases; nucleotides outside the gene matches: 6. The germline CDR1 and CDR2 sequences are LNHDA and SQIVND (reference sequence). In DNA form, the CDR3 reads TGTGCCAGTAGCCGGACTAGCTTCCCAGATACGCAGTATTTT. This sequence encodes CASSRTSFPDTQYF.

This clonotype was observed many times. The chain recombines TRBV3-1 with TRBJ2-7; D is undetermined. This CDR3 comprises 12 residues. Germline CDR1 LGHDT, CDR2 YNNKEL (reference sequence). The V end lost 3 bases, the J end lost 5 bases, and 8 bases lay between the germline ends. The CDR3 is CASSQGGNEQYF. DNA for the CDR3: TGTGCCAGCAGCCAGGGTGGGAACGAGCAGTACTTC.

Many counts were recorded for this clonotype. The CDR3 loop reads CASRGSFGAYNEQFF. The CDR3 coding sequence is TGTGCCAGCAGGGGATCCTTCGGGGCCTACAATGAGCAGTTCTTC. The rearrangement uses TRBV5-5 and TRBJ2-1, with D possibly TRBD2 on 5 matching bases. This CDR3 is built from 15 residues. Trimming left V 5 bases short and J 2 bases short, with 14 bases between. Per germline, CDR1 SGHKS and CDR2 YYEKEE (reference sequence).

As to this clonotype: With a much larger clone just one base away, this may be a read error. CDR3 DNA sequence: TGTCCCAGCAGCTTAAGGGGGGTCTACGAGCAGTACTTC. Encoded protein: CPSSLRGVYEQYF. V gene TRBV7-2 combines with J gene TRBJ2-7; D could derive from TRBD1 or TRBD2 (6 bases each). The V gene's germline CDR1 is SGHTA and CDR2 FQGNSA. The CDR3 length is 13 residues.

This clonotype turned up a few times. The J gene is TRBJ1-1, the V gene TRBV7-9; D not resolved. The CDR3 consists of 13 residues. Germline loops: CDR1 SEHNR, CDR2 FQNEAQ (reference sequence). V was shortened by 3 bases and J by 1 base, with 6 bases between the two germline ends. The CDR3 DNA sequence: TGTGCCAGCAGCTTCACAAGGAACACTGAAGCTTTCTTT. This encodes CASSFTRNTEAFF.